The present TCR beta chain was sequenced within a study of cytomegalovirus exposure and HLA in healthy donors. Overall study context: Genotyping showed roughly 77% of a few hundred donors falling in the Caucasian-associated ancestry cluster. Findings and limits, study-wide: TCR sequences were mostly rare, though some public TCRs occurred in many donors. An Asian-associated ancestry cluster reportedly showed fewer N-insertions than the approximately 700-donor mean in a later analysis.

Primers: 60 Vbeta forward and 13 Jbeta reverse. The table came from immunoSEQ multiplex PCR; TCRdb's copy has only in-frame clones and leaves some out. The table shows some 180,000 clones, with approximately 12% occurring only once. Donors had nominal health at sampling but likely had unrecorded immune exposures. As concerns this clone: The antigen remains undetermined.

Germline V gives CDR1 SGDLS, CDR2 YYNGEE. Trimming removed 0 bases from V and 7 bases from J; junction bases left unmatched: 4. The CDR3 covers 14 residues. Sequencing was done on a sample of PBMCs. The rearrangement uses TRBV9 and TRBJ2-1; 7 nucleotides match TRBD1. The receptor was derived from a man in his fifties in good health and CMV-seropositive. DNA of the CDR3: TGTGCCAGCAGCGTAGACAGGGGAAAGAATGAGCAGTTCTTC. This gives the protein CASSVDRGKNEQFF.